These 5 T cell receptor beta chains were all obtained from the same sample, sequenced in a study of blood T cells in healthy people across ages (dated by TCRdb to about 2015). Receptor libraries were prepared by 5' RACE. Sequencing relied on an Illumina HiSeq 2500. The second PCR ran for about 6 to 12 cycles and used a J-beta primer mix along with a sample-barcoded 5' primer. TCRdb trimmed public reads at Q25 via fastp, called clones via MiXCR and kept in-frame beta chains. Rows matching on CDR3 protein sequence are summarized as one entry with the most common DNA and genes. The sample records about 830,000 distinct CDR3 sequences, 60% to 80% of which are singletons. Together, the top ten hold around 30% of the sample. Material for sequencing was blood. The source is a man between 25 and 39 years old in good health.

Worth noting for this clonotype: An end of the junction does not agree with germline; a read error may underlie this. The rearrangement links TRBV4-3 to TRBJ2-3; D unresolved. Germline CDR1 and CDR2: LGHNA and YSLEER. There are 15 residues in the CDR3. The CDR3 reads CASSKDRWGTDTQYF. The CDR3 DNA sequence: TGCGCCAGCAGCAAAGACCGGTGGGGCACAGATACGCAGTATTTT.

The V and J genes are TRBV12-3 or TRBV12-4 and TRBJ1-6, with a tentative D call TRBD1 (6 bases). The CDR3 length is 13 residues. V lost 4 bases to trimming and J lost 7 bases, with 8 bases between them. CDR3 region: CASSYGQNSPLHF. For the CDR3, the DNA is TGTGCCAGCAGTTATGGACAGAATTCACCCCTCCACTTT.

This chain links TRBV20-1 with TRBJ2-2; either TRBD1 or TRBD2 may supply D (6 bases each). The length of the CDR3 is 17 residues. V lost 1 base and J 6 bases, leaving 21 bases between the germline ends. Germline CDR1 and CDR2: DFQATT and SNEGSKA (reference sequence). The CDR3 sequence is CSARVPRGTSNAGELFF. The CDR3 DNA sequence: TGCAGTGCTAGAGTCCCGAGGGGGACTTCAAACGCCGGGGAGCTGTTTTTT.

The chain carries TRBV29-1 and TRBJ2-4, with TRBD2 as a possible D gene (7 bases). TRBJ2-7 matches the DNA end more closely, so the J call is doubtful. This CDR3 region has 13 residues. In germline, CDR1 is SQVTM, CDR2 ANQGSEA. This CDR3 is CSGGGGARYEQYF. The CDR3, as DNA: TGCAGCGGTGGAGGGGGGGCCAGGTACGAGCAGTACTTC.

CDR3 sequence reads: CASSLLGGGPQETQYF. The DNA for the CDR3 is TGTGCCAGCAGCTTATTAGGCGGGGGGCCGCAAGAGACCCAGTACTTC. The chain has TRBV7-3 and TRBJ2-5, with TRBD2 matching 8 bases. The CDR3 sequence is 16 residues long. The trim removed 2 bases at V and 2 bases at J, leaving 7 bases unmatched. CDR1 and CDR2 from the germline V gene are SGHTA and FQGTGA.